This is a list of T cell receptor beta chains from one sample in a study of T cell repertoires in cytomegalovirus infection. Using its own MiXCR run on the reads, TCRdb lists one record per CDR3 protein. The table shows around 320,000 distinct CDR3 sequences, with 9% to 9.5% occurring only once. Sequencing was performed on PBMCs. These receptors all stem from a human donor in good health (CMV status not recorded). Some clones in this sample may be carry-over from other donors' samples. Both conserved end residues are part of each CDR3. D genes are given only for firm matches. Clone size, where shown, is once, few, many, or a class for clones that have expanded.

v_gene	abundance	j_gene	d_gene	CDR3aa	CDR3nt
TRBV7-6	few	TRBJ2-2	TRBD2	CASSPSGAGTGELFF	TGTGCCAGCAGCCCTAGCGGGGCCGGCACCGGGGAGCTGTTTTTT
TRBV7-8	many	TRBJ1-1	TRBD1	CASSLGGQGLTEAFF	TGTGCCAGCAGCTTAGGGGGACAGGGGTTGACTGAAGCTTTCTTT
TRBV12-3/TRBV12-4	NA	TRBJ1-6	NA	CASSSINSPLHF	TGTGCCAGCAGCTCTATTAATTCACCCCTCCACTTT
TRBV9	NA	TRBJ2-1	NA	CASSRDFPVEDEQFF	TGTGCCAGCAGCCGGGACTTTCCTGTTGAGGATGAGCAGTTCTTC
TRBV7-3	many	TRBJ2-2	NA	CASSGPGRTGELFF	TGTGCCAGCAGCGGCCCGGGAAGGACCGGGGAGCTGTTTTTT
TRBV7-9	many	TRBJ2-5	NA	CASSFQSLPGRRQETQYF	TGTGCCAGCAGCTTTCAATCCTTACCGGGACGCCGACAAGAGACCCAGTACTTC
TRBV3-1	few	TRBJ2-2	TRBD2	CASSESGGGAVGELFF	TGTGCCAGCAGCGAATCCGGCGGGGGGGCTGTCGGGGAGCTGTTTTTT
TRBV28	NA	TRBJ2-7	NA	CASSFGSGSYEQYF	TGTGCCAGCAGTTTTGGCTCAGGGTCCTACGAGCAGTACTTC
TRBV7-8	many	TRBJ2-1	NA	CASSLPDTYNEQFF	TGTGCCAGCAGCTTACCGGACACCTACAATGAGCAGTTCTTC
TRBV7-2	many	TRBJ2-3	TRBD1	CASSKQGIRTDTQYF	TGTGCCAGCAGTAAACAGGGGATCCGCACAGATACGCAGTATTTT
TRBV28	NA	TRBJ1-1	NA	CASTLTRNTEAFF	TGTGCCAGCACACTTACACGGAACACTGAAGCTTTCTTT
TRBV7-3	many	TRBJ2-5	NA	CASSRGAQETQYF	TGTGCCAGCAGCCGGGGGGCACAAGAGACCCAGTACTTC
TRBV28	few	TRBJ2-5	TRBD2	CASSSPWGTRAQETQYF	TGTGCCAGCAGTTCCCCTTGGGGGACTAGGGCCCAAGAGACCCAGTACTTC
TRBV6-1	NA	TRBJ2-6	NA	CASSYAPGTGANVLTF	TGTGCCAGCAGTTACGCCCCAGGGACCGGGGCCAACGTCCTGACTTTC
TRBV2	many	TRBJ1-3	NA	CASSAGLSGNTIYF	TGTGCCAGCAGTGCGGGGCTCTCTGGAAACACCATATATTTT
TRBV3-1	few	TRBJ2-1	TRBD1	CASSGRDRGRANEQFF	TGTGCCAGCAGCGGTCGGGACAGGGGGCGCGCAAATGAGCAGTTCTTC
TRBV20-1	NA	TRBJ2-7	NA	CSARVAGEAGEQYF	TGCAGTGCTAGAGTGGCAGGGGAAGCGGGAGAGCAGTACTTC
TRBV7-2	many	TRBJ1-2	NA	CASSLVGAGGFGYYGYTF	TGTGCCAGCAGCTTAGTCGGGGCAGGTGGCTTTGGCTACTATGGCTACACCTTC
TRBV6-2/TRBV6-3	few	TRBJ2-7	NA	CASSYSAGFYEQYF	TGTGCCAGCAGTTACTCCGCGGGATTCTACGAGCAGTACTTC
TRBV11-2	few	TRBJ2-2	TRBD2	CASSLVSGAVTGELFF	TGTGCCAGCAGCTTAGTTAGCGGGGCGGTCACCGGGGAGCTGTTTTTT
TRBV5-1	few	TRBJ1-6	NA	CASKPGDSSYNSPLHF	TGCGCCAGCAAACCAGGGGATTCGTCCTATAATTCACCCCTCCACTTT
TRBV28	many	TRBJ2-3	TRBD2	CASSLAGVSTDTQYF	TGTGCCAGCAGCTTAGCGGGAGTGAGCACAGATACGCAGTATTTT